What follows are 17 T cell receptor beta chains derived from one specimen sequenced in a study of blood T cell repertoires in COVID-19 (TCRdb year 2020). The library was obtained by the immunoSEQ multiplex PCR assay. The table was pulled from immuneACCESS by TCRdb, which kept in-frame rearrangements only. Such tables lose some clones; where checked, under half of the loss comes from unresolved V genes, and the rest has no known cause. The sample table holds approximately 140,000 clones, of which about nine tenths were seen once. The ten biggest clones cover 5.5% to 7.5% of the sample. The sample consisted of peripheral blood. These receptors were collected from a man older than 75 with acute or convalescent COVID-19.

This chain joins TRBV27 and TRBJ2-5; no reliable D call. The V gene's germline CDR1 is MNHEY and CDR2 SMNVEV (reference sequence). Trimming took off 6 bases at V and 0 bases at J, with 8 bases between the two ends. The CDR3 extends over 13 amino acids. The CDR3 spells CASRYANQETQYF. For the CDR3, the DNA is TGTGCCAGCAGGTACGCTAACCAAGAGACCCAGTACTTC.

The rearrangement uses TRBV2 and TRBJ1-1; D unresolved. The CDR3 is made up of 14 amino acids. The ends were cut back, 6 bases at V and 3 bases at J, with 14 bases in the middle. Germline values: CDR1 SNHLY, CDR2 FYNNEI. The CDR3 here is CASRREGRYTEAFF. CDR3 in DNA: TGTGCCAGCAGGCGTGAGGGCCGGTACACTGAAGCTTTCTTT.

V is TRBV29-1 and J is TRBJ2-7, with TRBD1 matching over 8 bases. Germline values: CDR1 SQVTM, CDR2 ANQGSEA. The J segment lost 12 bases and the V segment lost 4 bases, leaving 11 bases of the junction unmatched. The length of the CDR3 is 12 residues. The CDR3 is CSVGDPTGDLYF. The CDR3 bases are TGCAGCGTTGGTGACCCGACAGGGGACTTGTACTTC.

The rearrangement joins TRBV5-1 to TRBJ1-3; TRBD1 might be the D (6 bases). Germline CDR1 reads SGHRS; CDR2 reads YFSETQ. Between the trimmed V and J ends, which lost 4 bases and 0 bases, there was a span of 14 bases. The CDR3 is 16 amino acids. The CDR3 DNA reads TGCGCCAGCAGCGATGTGGTAGGGGGCTCTGGAAACACCATATATTTT. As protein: CASSDVVGGSGNTIYF.

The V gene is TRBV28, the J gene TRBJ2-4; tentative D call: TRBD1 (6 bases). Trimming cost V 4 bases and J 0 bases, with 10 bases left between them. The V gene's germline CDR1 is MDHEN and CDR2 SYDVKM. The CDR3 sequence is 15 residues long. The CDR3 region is CASSYRAGAKNIQYF. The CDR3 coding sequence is TGTGCCAGCAGTTACAGGGCAGGAGCCAAAAACATTCAGTACTTC.

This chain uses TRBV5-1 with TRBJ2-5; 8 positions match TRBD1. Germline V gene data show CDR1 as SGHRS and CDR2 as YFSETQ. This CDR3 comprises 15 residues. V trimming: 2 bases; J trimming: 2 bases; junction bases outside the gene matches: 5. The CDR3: CASSFKDRDQETQYF. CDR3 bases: TGCGCCAGCAGCTTCAAGGACAGGGATCAAGAGACCCAGTACTTC.

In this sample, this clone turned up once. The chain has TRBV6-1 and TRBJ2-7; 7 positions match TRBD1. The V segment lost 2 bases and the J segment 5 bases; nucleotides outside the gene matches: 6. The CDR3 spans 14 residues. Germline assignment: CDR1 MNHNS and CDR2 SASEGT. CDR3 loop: CASSESLGQHEQYF. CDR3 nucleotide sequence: TGTGCCAGCAGTGAATCCCTGGGACAGCACGAGCAGTACTTC.

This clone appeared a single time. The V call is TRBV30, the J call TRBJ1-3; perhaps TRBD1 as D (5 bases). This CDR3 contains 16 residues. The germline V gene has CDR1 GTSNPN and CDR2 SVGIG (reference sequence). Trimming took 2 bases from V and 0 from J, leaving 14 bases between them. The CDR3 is CAWSLLGGSSGNTIYF. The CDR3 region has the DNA TGTGCCTGGAGTCTACTTGGGGGGAGCTCTGGAAACACCATATATTTT.

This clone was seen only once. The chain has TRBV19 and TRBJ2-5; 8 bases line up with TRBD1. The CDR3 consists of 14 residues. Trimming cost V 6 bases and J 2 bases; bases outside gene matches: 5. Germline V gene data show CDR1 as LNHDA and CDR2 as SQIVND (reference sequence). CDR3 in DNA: TGTGCCAGTAGCCCGGGACAGGAGCAAGAGACCCAGTACTTC. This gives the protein CASSPGQEQETQYF.

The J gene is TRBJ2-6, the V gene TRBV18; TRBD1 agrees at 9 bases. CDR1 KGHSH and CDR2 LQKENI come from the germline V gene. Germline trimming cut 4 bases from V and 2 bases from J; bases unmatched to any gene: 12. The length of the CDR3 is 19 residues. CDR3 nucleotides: TGTGCCAGCTCACTTAACACTGGACAGGGGAGCCCTGGGGCCAACGTCCTGACTTTC. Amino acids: CASSLNTGQGSPGANVLTF.

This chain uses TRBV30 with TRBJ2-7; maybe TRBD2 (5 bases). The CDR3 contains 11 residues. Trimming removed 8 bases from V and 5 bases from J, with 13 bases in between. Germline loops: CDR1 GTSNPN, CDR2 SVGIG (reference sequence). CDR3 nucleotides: TGTGCCAGACGGGATCGAAACGAGCAGTACTTC. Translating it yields CARRDRNEQYF.

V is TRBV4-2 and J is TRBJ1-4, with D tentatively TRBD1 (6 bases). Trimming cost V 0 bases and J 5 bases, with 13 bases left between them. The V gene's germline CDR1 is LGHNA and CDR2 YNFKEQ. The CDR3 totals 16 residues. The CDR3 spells CASSQDEAQGNEKLFF. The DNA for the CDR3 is TGTGCCAGCAGCCAAGATGAGGCACAGGGAAATGAAAAACTGTTTTTT.

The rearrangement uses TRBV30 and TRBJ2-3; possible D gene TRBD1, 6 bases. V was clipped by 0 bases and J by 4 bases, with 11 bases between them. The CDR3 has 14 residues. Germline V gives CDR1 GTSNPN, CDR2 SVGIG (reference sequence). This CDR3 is CAWSVRQGSDTQYF. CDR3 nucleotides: TGTGCCTGGAGTGTACGTCAGGGGTCAGATACGCAGTATTTT.

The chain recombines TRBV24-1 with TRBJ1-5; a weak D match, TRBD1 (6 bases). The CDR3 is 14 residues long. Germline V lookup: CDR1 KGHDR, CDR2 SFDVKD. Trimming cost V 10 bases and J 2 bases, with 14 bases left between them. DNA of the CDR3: TGTGCCACTCAGGGGTCAGGACGCAATCAGCCCCAGCATTTT. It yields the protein CATQGSGRNQPQHF.

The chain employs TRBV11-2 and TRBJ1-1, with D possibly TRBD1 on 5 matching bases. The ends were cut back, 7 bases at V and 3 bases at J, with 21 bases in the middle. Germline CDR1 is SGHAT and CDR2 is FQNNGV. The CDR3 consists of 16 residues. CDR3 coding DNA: TGTGCCAGCACCCGACAGCGTAATGCCCTTTACACTGAAGCTTTCTTT. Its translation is CASTRQRNALYTEAFF.

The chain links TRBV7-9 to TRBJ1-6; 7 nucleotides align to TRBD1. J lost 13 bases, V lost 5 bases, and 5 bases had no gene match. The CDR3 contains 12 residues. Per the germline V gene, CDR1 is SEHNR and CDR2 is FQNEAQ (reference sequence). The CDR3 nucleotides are TGTGCCAGCAGCAGACAGGGACGTCCCCTCCACTTT. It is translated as CASSRQGRPLHF.

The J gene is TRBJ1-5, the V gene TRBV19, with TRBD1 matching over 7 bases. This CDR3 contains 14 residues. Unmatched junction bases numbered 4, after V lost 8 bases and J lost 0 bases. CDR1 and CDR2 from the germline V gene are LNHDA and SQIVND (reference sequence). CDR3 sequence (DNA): TGTGCCAGTGGTGGACAGGTTAGCAATCAGCCCCAGCATTTT. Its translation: CASGGQVSNQPQHF.